This T cell receptor (beta chain) was identified in a study of metastatic and nonmetastatic thyroid tumors. The CDR3 loop spans 13 amino acids. The germline V and J ends were trimmed by 3 bases and 4 bases, with 10 bases remaining between them. Germline CDR1 reads DFQATT; CDR2 reads SNEGSKA (reference sequence). Study results and caveats: Versus benign nodules, malignant thyroid tumors reportedly had significantly higher TCR beta diversity, in blood and tumor.

Every patient underwent thyroid surgery untreated. Turning to this clone: Its antigen is not known.

TCRdb re-processed the PCR reads through MiXCR. The sample yields around 23,000 clones, about a tenth seen once. Sample: blood. The TCR sequence derives from a female donor with papillary thyroid cancer or a benign thyroid nodule (not recorded which). Some clones in this sample may be carry-over from other donors' samples. The chain combines TRBV20-1 with TRBJ2-1; D gene ambiguous. The CDR3 sequence: CSASSPNYNEQFF. The CDR3 bases are TGCAGTGCTAGCTCGCCCAATTACAATGAGCAGTTCTTC.